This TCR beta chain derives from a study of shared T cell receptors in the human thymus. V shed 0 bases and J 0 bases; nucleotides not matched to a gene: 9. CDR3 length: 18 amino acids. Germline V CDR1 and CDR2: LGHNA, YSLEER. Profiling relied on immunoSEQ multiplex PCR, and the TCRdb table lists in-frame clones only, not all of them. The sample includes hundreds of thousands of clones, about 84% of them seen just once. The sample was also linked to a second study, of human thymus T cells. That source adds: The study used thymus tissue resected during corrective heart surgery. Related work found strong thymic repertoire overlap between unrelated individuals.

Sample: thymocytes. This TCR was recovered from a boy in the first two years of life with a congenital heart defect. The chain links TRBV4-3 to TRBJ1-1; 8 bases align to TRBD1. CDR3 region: CASSQDRAGGKVNTEAFF. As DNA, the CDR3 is TGCGCCAGCAGCCAAGATCGTGCAGGGGGCAAGGTGAACACTGAAGCTTTCTTT.